A single sample gave rise to the 17 T cell receptor beta chains below, sequenced in a study of T-cell memory formation after mild COVID-19. TCRdb reanalysed the 5' RACE reads using MiXCR and keeps one entry per CDR3 protein. The sample has 350,000 or so distinct CDR3 sequences, 20% to 25% seen once. The source material was PBMCs or a T cell subset sorted from them (not recorded which). These receptors were taken from a man aged 18 to 29 who had mild COVID-19 (a few samples of this study predate the infection). Cell type and time point are not known.

The V gene is TRBV21-1, the J gene TRBJ1-1; the table's D call, TRBD1, has no DNA check behind it. TRBV21-1 is flagged as a pseudogene. The CDR3 has 21 amino acids. CDR3 DNA sequence: TGTGCCAGCAGCAAACCCCAGGGACAGATTTATTCTGGGGCTTCAAACACTGAAGCTTTCTTT. Its protein is CASSKPQGQIYSGASNTEAFF.

This clonotype was observed a handful of times. J is TRBJ1-2 and V is TRBV28; D is unresolved. Deletions cut 7 bases from V and 2 bases from J, with 14 bases between. Germline V gene sequence: CDR1 MDHEN, CDR2 SYDVKM. This CDR3 has 14 amino acids. CDR3 nucleotides: TGTGCCAGCACCCCCTGGGAGGGCAACTATGGCTACACCTTC. This sequence encodes CASTPWEGNYGYTF.

The CDR3 DNA reads as TGCGCCAGCAGCCCATCGGGACAAACCTACGAGCAGTACTTC. This sequence encodes CASSPSGQTYEQYF. The rearrangement links TRBV4-1 to TRBJ2-7, with TRBD1 as a possible D gene (6 bases). CDR1 is MGHRA and CDR2 is YSYEKL in the germline V gene. The CDR3 is 14 amino acids. V dropped 4 bases and J dropped 2 bases, with 12 bases sitting between them.

This clonotype showed up many times. The rearrangement links TRBV5-1 to TRBJ2-1; the D is unclear. The CDR3 totals 11 residues. Trimming left V 3 bases short and J 5 bases short, with 3 bases between. Germline loops: CDR1 SGHRS, CDR2 YFSETQ. CDR3 DNA sequence: TGCGCCAGCAGCTATAACAATGAGCAGTTCTTC. Translation gives CASSYNNEQFF.

This clonotype has just a few counts. CDR3 coding DNA: TGTGCCAGCCTGACTAGCGGTTTAGATACGCAGTATTTT. It yields the protein CASLTSGLDTQYF. This rearrangement joins TRBV2 to TRBJ2-3, with TRBD2 identical over 9 bases. The CDR3 totals 13 residues. V trimming: 8 bases; J trimming: 5 bases; junction bases outside the gene matches: 5. Germline V gene data show CDR1 as SNHLY and CDR2 as FYNNEI.

The J gene is TRBJ2-1, the V gene TRBV6-2 or TRBV6-3; D may match TRBD1 or TRBD2 (6 bases each). CDR3 size: 11 residues. The V gene's germline CDR1 is MNHEY and CDR2 SVGEGT. Between the trimmed V and J ends, which lost 4 bases and 9 bases, there was a span of 7 bases. This CDR3 is CASSWGAEQFF. In nucleotides, the CDR3 is TGTGCCAGCAGTTGGGGGGCTGAGCAGTTCTTC.

The chain combines TRBV5-1 with TRBJ1-2, with D possibly matching TRBD1 (6 bases). Trimming stripped 2 bases from V and 13 bases from J, with 18 bases between. The CDR3 is 13 residues long. In germline, CDR1 is SGHRS, CDR2 YFSETQ. CDR3 nucleotide sequence: TGCGCCAGCAGCTTTTACTCAGGGGAATGGCTCACCTTC. Translating gives CASSFYSGEWLTF.

The rearrangement joins TRBV24-1 to TRBJ2-2; no clear D. CDR1 and CDR2 from the germline V gene are KGHDR and SFDVKD. Trimming removed 4 bases from V and 5 bases from J, with 4 bases in between. This CDR3 comprises 12 residues. The DNA for the CDR3 is TGTGCCACCAGTGAACAGACCGGGGAGCTGTTTTTT. Protein sequence: CATSEQTGELFF.

This clonotype was found a few times. The CDR3 spells CASSDQSGKSYEQYF. CDR3 coding DNA: TGTGCCAGCAGTGACCAGTCAGGGAAATCCTACGAGCAGTACTTC. The J gene is TRBJ2-7, the V gene TRBV25-1, with TRBD1 as a possible D gene (5 bases). The CDR3 is 15 amino acids. Between the trimmed V and J ends, which lost 3 bases and 1 base, there was a span of 13 bases. Germline V gene lookup returns CDR1 MGHDK and CDR2 SYGVNS.

This clonotype has more than one count but fewer than ten. The chain has TRBV20-1 and TRBJ1-4; D unresolved. V lost 3 bases to trimming and J lost 1 base, with 9 bases between them. The CDR3 consists of 14 residues. CDR1 DFQATT and CDR2 SNEGSKA come from the germline V gene (reference sequence). CDR3 amino acids: CSASRRLTNEKLFF. The CDR3 DNA reads as TGCAGTGCTAGTAGGAGGCTAACTAATGAAAAACTGTTTTTT.

This clonotype appeared a few times. The rearrangement links TRBV5-6 to TRBJ2-7, with 7 bases that match TRBD1. The CDR3 runs to 14 residues. The trim removed 0 bases at V and 3 bases at J, leaving 3 bases unmatched. The germline V gene has CDR1 SGHDT and CDR2 YYEEEE. The CDR3 DNA reads TGTGCCAGCAGCTTGGGAGGGGACAGCTACGAGCAGTACGTC. Protein product: CASSLGGDSYEQYV.

The rearrangement uses TRBV6-2 or TRBV6-3 and TRBJ1-5; D might be TRBD1 (6 bases). CDR3 length: 17 amino acids. CDR1 is MNHEY and CDR2 is SVGEGT in the germline V gene. V was shortened by 6 bases and J by 0 bases, with 18 bases between the two germline ends. The CDR3, as DNA: TGTGCCAGCAGAGGGGACATCCCGGAGGGTAGCAATCAGCCCCAGCATTTT. This gives the protein CASRGDIPEGSNQPQHF.

This sequence joins TRBV29-1 and TRBJ1-2; no reliable D call. CDR1 and CDR2 from the germline V gene are SQVTM and ANQGSEA. Trimming took off 5 bases at V and 6 bases at J, with 10 bases between the two ends. The CDR3 has 11 residues. The CDR3 loop reads CSVYIGNGYTF. The CDR3 DNA is TGCAGCGTTTATATAGGGAATGGCTACACCTTC.

This clonotype was detected a few times. This chain joins TRBV29-1 and TRBJ2-5; 7 bases agree with TRBD2. V lost 7 bases, J lost 5 bases, and 13 bases stayed unmatched. Germline loops: CDR1 SQVTM, CDR2 ANQGSEA. This CDR3 region has 14 residues. The CDR3 DNA reads as TGCAGCGCCTCCGTGGGCGGGGGTCGGGAGACCCAGTACTTC. Its translation: CSASVGGGRETQYF.

There are a few counts of this clonotype. The CDR3 bases are TGCGCCAGCAGCCAAGTATACAGTGCGGGGGGCGCCGCTCGGAACACCATATATTTT. As protein: CASSQVYSAGGAARNTIYF. The genes are TRBV4-3 and TRBJ1-3, with D maybe TRBD1 (6 bases). This CDR3 spans 19 amino acids. Germline lookup yields CDR1 LGHNA and CDR2 YSLEER. The germline V and J ends were trimmed by 1 base and 7 bases, with 26 bases remaining between them.

V is TRBV11-2 and J is TRBJ2-7, with TRBD1 matching over 9 bases. This CDR3 is 14 amino acids long. Germline trimming cut 4 bases from V and 5 bases from J; bases unmatched to any gene: 6. Germline lookup yields CDR1 SGHAT and CDR2 FQNNGV. CDR3 loop: CASSSTGQGHEQYV. Written as DNA, the CDR3 is TGTGCCAGCAGCTCCACGGGACAGGGCCACGAGCAGTACGTC.

This clonotype has a single count. The gene calls are TRBV25-1 and TRBJ2-3, with 10 bases that match TRBD2. The germline gives CDR1 MGHDK, CDR2 SYGVNS. This CDR3 has 16 residues. With V trimmed by 0 bases and J by 5 bases, 5 bases remained unmatched. DNA for the CDR3: TGTGCCAGCAGTGAATATGAGCGGGGGGGAGGAGATACGCAGTATTTT. This encodes CASSEYERGGGDTQYF.